This T cell receptor (beta chain) was found in a study of blood T cells in healthy people across ages. Study-level background: Every two T cells gave about one barcoded beta molecule via template switching.

For the second PCR, which ran for roughly 6 to 12 cycles, a sample-barcoded 5' primer and a J-beta primer mix were used. TCRdb itself ran the 5' RACE reads through MiXCR, one entry per CDR3 protein. The sample holds 650,000 to 1,000,000 distinct CDR3 sequences; around half are singletons and the top ten take less than 20%. Germline values: CDR1 KGHSH, CDR2 LQKENI. The CDR3 covers 16 residues. V lost 1 base to trimming and J lost 2 bases; unmatched junction nucleotides: 2. Per-sample PBMC isolation yielded at least 6.5 million cells. The sequencing input was blood. This sequence originates from a man older than 75 in good health. The chain couples TRBV18 to TRBJ2-5; TRBD2 matches at 12 bases. Here the CDR3 DNA reads TGTGCCAGCTCACCACTGACTAGCGGGGGTCAAGAGACCCAGTACTTC. This codes for CASSPLTSGGQETQYF.